The TCR beta chain described here comes from a study of blood T cells in healthy people across ages. Study information: Every two T cells gave about one barcoded beta molecule via template switching. The study, taken as a whole, reports: Calculation of diversity from one million T cells yielded estimates considered to be underestimates. TCR beta diversity correlated strongly with naive T cell percentage.

CDR1 is LNHNV and CDR2 is YYDKDF in the germline V gene (reference sequence). This CDR3 has 15 amino acids. The V and J ends lost 0 bases and 1 base respectively, with 7 bases between them. A second PCR of 7 to 11 cycles used a sample-barcoded 5' primer and a J-beta primer mix. Each TCR beta cDNA got a 12-nucleotide random molecular identifier. TCRdb fed the 5' RACE reads into MiXCR, producing one record per CDR3 protein. Of fewer than 2 million distinct CDR3 sequences listed, around 42% are singletons. Note on this clonotype: Its antigen remains unidentified.

The sequencing sample was made of blood. The chain joins TRBV15 to TRBJ1-5; D gene uncertain. The source of this sequence is a human donor in good health. The DNA of the CDR3 is TGTGCCACCAGCAGAGATCACCGGAGCAATCAGCCCCAGCATTTT. Encoded protein: CATSRDHRSNQPQHF.